These T cell receptor beta chains were read from a single sample in a study of Graves' ophthalmopathy and Graves' hyperthyroidism. Via MiXCR, TCRdb re-called the multiplex PCR reads, giving one row per CDR3 protein. The table has more than 550,000 distinct CDR3 sequences, under 50% seen once. The specimen was peripheral blood. All receptors derive from an adult man with Graves' ophthalmopathy. Each CDR3 is given with its conserved first and last residue. A D gene is named only where the DNA matches it firmly. Part of the rows lack a size; the others show once, few, many or a class for expanded clones.

CSARFGQGTFYGYTF | TGCAGTGCTAGATTTGGACAGGGAACTTTCTATGGCTACACCTTC | TRBD1 | TRBV20-1 | few | TRBJ1-2
CASSQGGSANEELFF | TGTGCCAGCAGCCAAGGGGGGTCAGCTAATGAAGAACTGTTTTTT | . | TRBV7-2 | . | TRBJ1-4
CASSGGTGPNTIYF | TGTGCCAGCAGTGGGGGGACGGGCCCGAACACCATATATTTT | . | TRBV6-5 | few | TRBJ1-3
CAISRGLAGNYEQYF | TGTGCCATCAGCAGGGGACTAGCGGGGAACTACGAGCAGTACTTC | TRBD2 | TRBV10-3 | few | TRBJ2-7
CASSARTGLPREQYF | TGTGCCAGCAGTGCCCGGACAGGGCTCCCGAGGGAGCAGTACTTC | TRBD1 | TRBV2 | . | TRBJ2-7
CASSSTGIVNTQYF | TGTGCCAGCAGCTCGACAGGGATCGTAAATACGCAGTATTTT | TRBD1 | TRBV7-9 | many | TRBJ2-3
CASSYLGQPYEQYF | TGTGCCAGCAGTTACTTGGGACAACCATACGAGCAGTACTTC | . | TRBV6-6 | . | TRBJ2-7
CASSPPGTRLETQYF | TGTGCCAGCAGTCCCCCCGGGACCAGACTAGAGACCCAGTACTTC | . | TRBV7-9 | many | TRBJ2-5
CASSSQGLATEQYF | TGTGCCAGTAGTAGTCAAGGACTAGCGACTGAGCAGTACTTC | TRBD2 | TRBV19 | many | TRBJ2-7
CASSLEGLAGSQETQYF | TGTGCCAGCAGTTTAGAGGGACTAGCGGGGAGCCAAGAGACCCAGTACTTC | TRBD2 | TRBV12-3/TRBV12-4 | . | TRBJ2-5
CASSVEWGRTYGYTF | TGTGCCAGCAGCGTTGAATGGGGACGGACCTATGGCTACACCTTC | . | TRBV5-4 | . | TRBJ1-2
CASSVSGGDTEAFF | TGTGCCAGCAGCGTCTCCGGTGGGGACACTGAAGCTTTCTTT | . | TRBV7-3 | . | TRBJ1-1
CASSPIVGRPDSGANVLTF | TGTGCCAGCAGCCCCATAGTCGGGAGACCCGACTCTGGGGCCAACGTCCTGACTTTC | . | TRBV7-8 | few | TRBJ2-6
CASSSEGQGNYEQYF | TGCGCCAGCAGCTCGGAAGGACAGGGGAACTACGAGCAGTACTTC | TRBD1 | TRBV5-1 | many | TRBJ2-7
CASSFATEAFF | TGTGCCAGCAGCTTCGCCACTGAAGCTTTCTTT | . | TRBV7-9 | many | TRBJ1-1
CSARDPRWTRGYTF | TGCAGTGCTAGAGATCCGCGTTGGACGCGTGGCTACACCTTC | . | TRBV20-1 | . | TRBJ1-2
CASSVGLAGVAGANVLTF | TGTGCCAGTAGTGTGGGACTAGCGGGAGTGGCTGGGGCCAACGTCCTGACTTTC | TRBD2 | TRBV19 | many | TRBJ2-6
CASSRGRAEWNTGELSF | TGTGCCAGCAGCCGGGGGAGGGCAGAATGGAACACCGGGGAGCTGTCTTTT | TRBD2 | TRBV7-3 | . | TRBJ2-2
CASNLSGTGPYEQYF | TGTGCCAGCAACTTAAGTGGGACAGGGCCCTACGAGCAGTACTTC | TRBD1 | TRBV7-2 | many | TRBJ2-7
CASRAGSGTEAFF | TGTGCCAGCAGGGCAGGGTCGGGCACTGAAGCTTTCTTT | . | TRBV7-9 | many | TRBJ1-1
CARPPAIEAFF | TGTGCCAGGCCGCCCGCGATTGAAGCTTTCTTT | . | TRBV25-1 | many | TRBJ1-1
CASSPGEQETQYF | TGTGCCAGCAGCCCGGGGGAACAAGAGACCCAGTACTTC | . | TRBV18 | many | TRBJ2-5
CASGRPPGQGDLGETQYF | TGTGCCAGCGGCCGACCCCCGGGACAGGGGGATCTTGGAGAGACCCAGTACTTC | TRBD1 | TRBV7-2 | many | TRBJ2-5
CSASRVGQWNQPQHF | TGCAGTGCTAGTCGCGTGGGACAGTGGAATCAGCCCCAGCATTTT | TRBD1 | TRBV20-1 | many | TRBJ1-5
CASSALAGVRETQYF | TGTGCCAGCAGTGCACTAGCGGGGGTTAGAGAGACCCAGTACTTC | TRBD2 | TRBV2 | . | TRBJ2-5
CASSKPTGTSNQPQHF | TGCGCCAGCAGCAAACCCACCGGGACATCTAATCAGCCCCAGCATTTT | . | TRBV7-9 | once | TRBJ1-5
CASSGVAETQYF | TGTGCCAGTAGCGGGGTTGCAGAGACCCAGTACTTC | TRBD2 | TRBV15 | many | TRBJ2-5